This is a list of T cell receptor beta chains from one sample in a study of human CD8 memory T cell subsets. From the 5' RACE reads, TCRdb lists one entry per CDR3 protein and no DNA. The repertoire shows about 6,700 distinct CDR3 sequences; the top ten hold roughly 24%. Sequenced material: CD8+ T cells from PBMCs. The receptors come from a human donor in good health. The CDR3 runs from the conserved cysteine through the conserved F or W. Each record gives: clone size, J gene, V gene, CDR3 protein. Clone sizes are given selectively: once, few, many, or a class where the clone is expanded.

clone size: medium-sized
J gene: TRBJ1-5
V gene: TRBV28
CDR3 protein: CASSLRTGGQPQHF

clone size: NA
J gene: TRBJ2-2
V gene: TRBV3-1
CDR3 protein: CASSPHLGSGELFF

clone size: NA
J gene: TRBJ2-1
V gene: TRBV7-9
CDR3 protein: CASRDGLADYNEQFF

clone size: NA
J gene: TRBJ2-5
V gene: TRBV7-9
CDR3 protein: CASSSTAEETQYF

clone size: NA
J gene: TRBJ2-1
V gene: TRBV9
CDR3 protein: CASSPGGGTYNEQFF

clone size: NA
J gene: TRBJ2-7
V gene: TRBV29-1
CDR3 protein: CSVVSQGARYEQYF

clone size: NA
J gene: TRBJ2-5
V gene: TRBV11-2
CDR3 protein: CASSLSVGRETQYF

clone size: NA
J gene: TRBJ1-5
V gene: TRBV5-6
CDR3 protein: CASSLARTWNQPQHF

clone size: NA
J gene: TRBJ2-1
V gene: TRBV20-1
CDR3 protein: CSARKQGDNYNEQFF

clone size: medium-sized
J gene: TRBJ2-7
V gene: TRBV28
CDR3 protein: CASSLFSPANSYEQYF

clone size: NA
J gene: TRBJ2-2
V gene: TRBV29-1
CDR3 protein: CSVAYTGGENTGELFF

clone size: NA
J gene: TRBJ2-7
V gene: TRBV27
CDR3 protein: CASSSGLAVYEQYF

clone size: NA
J gene: TRBJ2-3
V gene: TRBV5-1
CDR3 protein: CASSFGRYTDTQYF

clone size: medium-sized
J gene: TRBJ2-5
V gene: TRBV7-7
CDR3 protein: CASSSGGVDEDQYF

clone size: medium-sized
J gene: TRBJ2-7
V gene: TRBV6-2/TRBV6-3
CDR3 protein: CASEPRRSRYEQYF

clone size: medium-sized
J gene: TRBJ2-3
V gene: TRBV29-1
CDR3 protein: CSVEGDRVDTQYF

clone size: NA
J gene: TRBJ1-3
V gene: TRBV15
CDR3 protein: CATSRDGGFRDTIYF

clone size: NA
J gene: TRBJ2-1
V gene: TRBV19
CDR3 protein: CASSPSTSLQGDEQFF

clone size: NA
J gene: TRBJ2-1
V gene: TRBV2
CDR3 protein: CASSGLAVYNEQFF

clone size: NA
J gene: TRBJ2-5
V gene: TRBV7-8
CDR3 protein: CASRRVGSETQYF

clone size: NA
J gene: TRBJ2-7
V gene: TRBV3-1
CDR3 protein: CASSQDPQTYEQYF

clone size: medium-sized
J gene: TRBJ1-5
V gene: TRBV29-1
CDR3 protein: CSVSTGAGGPQHF

clone size: NA
J gene: TRBJ2-3
V gene: TRBV3-1
CDR3 protein: CASSQDWRGTSTDTQYF

clone size: NA
J gene: TRBJ2-7
V gene: TRBV7-9
CDR3 protein: CASSSLYEQYF

clone size: large
J gene: TRBJ1-1
V gene: TRBV27
CDR3 protein: CASSLTWETEAFF

clone size: NA
J gene: TRBJ1-1
V gene: TRBV9
CDR3 protein: CASSVGTGSYTEAFF

clone size: NA
J gene: TRBJ1-1
V gene: TRBV5-4
CDR3 protein: CASSRTTDSEAFF

clone size: medium-sized
J gene: TRBJ1-1
V gene: TRBV29-1
CDR3 protein: CSSTGGTEAFF

clone size: medium-sized
J gene: TRBJ2-5
V gene: TRBV14
CDR3 protein: CASSQGQGPRETQYF

clone size: NA
J gene: TRBJ2-1
V gene: TRBV11-2
CDR3 protein: CAGSSDSFNEQFF

clone size: NA
J gene: TRBJ1-2
V gene: TRBV4-1
CDR3 protein: CASRQDGGAYGYTF

clone size: medium-sized
J gene: TRBJ1-2
V gene: TRBV4-1
CDR3 protein: CASSQDPTEGYTF

clone size: NA
J gene: TRBJ2-1
V gene: TRBV7-2
CDR3 protein: CASSSRQGANEQFF

clone size: medium-sized
J gene: TRBJ1-4
V gene: TRBV5-8
CDR3 protein: CASSFRAARVLNEKLFF

clone size: NA
J gene: TRBJ2-7
V gene: TRBV5-1
CDR3 protein: CASSFTGSYEQYF

clone size: NA
J gene: TRBJ2-1
V gene: TRBV9
CDR3 protein: CASSVATGGVYNEQFF

clone size: NA
J gene: TRBJ2-7
V gene: TRBV12-3/TRBV12-4
CDR3 protein: CASSGTDSPYEQYF

clone size: medium-sized
J gene: TRBJ2-7
V gene: TRBV14
CDR3 protein: CASSPIGNYEQYF

clone size: NA
J gene: TRBJ2-7
V gene: TRBV12-3/TRBV12-4
CDR3 protein: CASSGQRSSYEQYF